These 23 T cell receptor beta chains originate from one sample sequenced in a study of T cell repertoires in cytomegalovirus infection. No antigens are known for them. TCRdb processed the reads anew with MiXCR; each CDR3 protein has one entry. The sample carries a few hundred thousand distinct CDR3 sequences, roughly a third recorded once. The source was cultured PBMCs, collected from culture after CMV antigen stimulation. The receptor set was obtained from a human donor in good health (CMV status not recorded). Some clones in this sample may be carry-over from other donors' samples.

The V and J genes are TRBV7-9 and TRBJ2-1, with TRBD1 identical over 9 bases. The CDR3 extends over 15 amino acids. V was clipped by 5 bases and J by 4 bases; unmatched bases: 6. Germline V gives CDR1 SEHNR, CDR2 FQNEAQ (reference sequence). CDR3 sequence (DNA): TGTGCCAGCAGCGTACGCGGACAGGGGTACAATGAGCAGTTCTTC. This codes for CASSVRGQGYNEQFF.

In this sample, this clonotype turned up a few times. The CDR3 loop is CASSYGSTPPDTQYF. The CDR3 coding sequence is TGTGCCAGCAGCTACGGCTCCACACCCCCAGATACGCAGTATTTT. The rearrangement joins TRBV7-2 to TRBJ2-3; D gene ambiguous. The CDR3 extends over 15 amino acids. The V and J ends lost 4 bases and 4 bases respectively, with 15 bases between them. Germline V CDR1 and CDR2: SGHTA, FQGNSA. Full variable domain (remainder filled in from reference TRBV7-2 and TRBJ2-3): GAGVSQSPSNKVTEKGKDVELRCDPISGHTALYWYRQSLGQGLEFLIYFQGNSAPDKSGLPSDRFSAERTGGSVSTLTIQRTQQEDSAVYLCASSYGSTPPDTQYFGPGTRLTVL.

This clonotype was seen a handful of times. The genes are TRBV4-2 and TRBJ2-7; 14 nucleotides match TRBD2. The CDR3 consists of 17 residues. Looked up from germline, CDR1 is LGHNA and CDR2 is YNFKEQ. Losses at the gene ends were 0 bases for V and 6 bases for J; bases not matched to a gene: 7. The CDR3: CASSQEGGLAGAGEQYF. CDR3 coding DNA: TGTGCCAGCAGCCAAGAAGGGGGACTAGCGGGAGCGGGCGAGCAGTACTTC.

The chain is built from TRBV28 and TRBJ2-7; 7 bases line up with TRBD2. This CDR3 has 15 amino acids. Trimming removed 6 bases from V and 2 bases from J; junction bases left unmatched: 10. CDR1 is MDHEN and CDR2 is SYDVKM in the germline V gene. The CDR3 loop is CASSLGGTFPYEQYF. The CDR3 DNA reads TGTGCCAGCAGCCTGGGAGGGACTTTTCCCTACGAGCAGTACTTC.

This chain uses TRBV13 with TRBJ2-7, with 7 bases aligning to TRBD1. Unmatched junction bases numbered 12, after V lost 2 bases and J lost 5 bases. This CDR3 comprises 16 residues. Per the germline V gene, CDR1 is PRHDT and CDR2 is FYEKMQ (reference sequence). The chain's CDR3 is CASSLHGQGVRDEQYV. As DNA, the CDR3 is TGTGCCAGCAGCTTACATGGGCAGGGGGTCCGTGACGAGCAGTACGTC.

The rearrangement joins TRBV5-6 to TRBJ2-2; the match to TRBD2 covers 11 bases. From germline, CDR1 is SGHDT and CDR2 YYEEEE. The CDR3 totals 17 residues. V trimming: 0 bases; J trimming: 3 bases; junction bases outside the gene matches: 4. CDR3: CASSLVLAGGHTGELFF. CDR3 in DNA: TGTGCCAGCAGCTTGGTTTTAGCGGGAGGGCACACCGGGGAGCTGTTTTTT. Full variable domain (missing parts from reference TRBV5-6 and TRBJ2-2): DAGVTQSPTHLIKTRGQQVTLRCSPKSGHDTVSWYQQALGQGPQFIFQYYEEEERQRGNFPDRFSGHQFPNYSSELNVNALLLGDSALYLCASSLVLAGGHTGELFFGEGSRLTVL.

The chain recombines TRBV12-3 or TRBV12-4 with TRBJ1-5; D not resolved. V was pared by 6 bases and J by 0 bases, with 3 bases between. The CDR3 runs to 12 residues. The CDR3 nucleotides are TGTGCCAGCAGGTATAGCAATCAGCCCCAGCATTTT. Residues: CASRYSNQPQHF.

J is TRBJ2-3 and V is TRBV18; TRBD2 might be the D (5 bases). The CDR3 spans 14 residues. Germline CDR1 KGHSH, CDR2 LQKENI. The ends were cut back, 4 bases at V and 2 bases at J, with 10 bases in the middle. CDR3 coding DNA: TGTGCCAGCTCACAGGCGGGCCCCACAGATACGCAGTATTTT. Translation gives CASSQAGPTDTQYF.

Only a few counts were recorded for this clonotype. The chain carries TRBV11-2 and TRBJ2-5; 11 bases are shared with TRBD2. V gave up 5 bases and J gave up 5 bases; unmatched junction bases: 7. Germline lookup yields CDR1 SGHAT and CDR2 FQNNGV. This CDR3 has 15 residues. The CDR3 coding sequence is TGTGCCAGCAGCCCCCGGACTAGCGGGTATGAGACCCAGTACTTC. It yields the protein CASSPRTSGYETQYF. Using reference TRBV11-2 and TRBJ2-5 for the parts outside the CDR3, the full variable domain is EAGVAQSPRYKIIEKRQSVAFWCNPISGHATLYWYQQILGQGPKLLIQFQNNGVVDDSQLPKDRFSAERLKGVDSTLKIQPAKLEDSAVYLCASSPRTSGYETQYFGPGTRLLVL.

This sequence joins TRBV7-9 and TRBJ1-1; perhaps TRBD1 as D (5 bases). V lost 8 bases to trimming and J lost 0 bases, with 10 bases between them. This CDR3 region has 13 residues. CDR1 is SEHNR, CDR2 FQNEAQ, per germline (reference sequence). In DNA form, the CDR3 reads TGTGCCAGCGGGGAGGGGATGAACACTGAAGCTTTCTTT. Its translation is CASGEGMNTEAFF.

The V and J genes are TRBV12-3 or TRBV12-4 and TRBJ2-2, with TRBD2 matching 7 bases. This CDR3 contains 16 residues. V gave up 4 bases and J gave up 2 bases; unmatched junction bases: 7. The CDR3 sequence is CASSYDRDYNTGELFF. DNA for the CDR3: TGTGCCAGCAGTTATGATCGGGACTACAACACCGGGGAGCTGTTTTTT.

This clonotype occurred a few times. The DNA for the CDR3 is TGTGCCAGTAGTAGCGGGGGCTCGTCTAATGAAAAACTGTTTTTT. It codes for CASSSGGSSNEKLFF. The rearrangement links TRBV19 to TRBJ1-4; possibly TRBD1 for D (6 bases). The CDR3 has 15 amino acids. The ends were cut back, 4 bases at V and 3 bases at J, with 12 bases in the middle. The V gene's germline CDR1 is LNHDA and CDR2 SQIVND (reference sequence).

V gene TRBV11-3 combines with J gene TRBJ2-1, with 14 nucleotides matching TRBD2. V was pared by 4 bases and J by 2 bases, with 4 bases of the junction left unmatched. In germline, CDR1 is SGHNT, CDR2 YENEEA. This CDR3 is built from 17 residues. CDR3 DNA sequence: TGTGCCAGCAGCTACCCGACTAGCGGGAGGGCCTACAATGAGCAGTTCTTC. This sequence encodes CASSYPTSGRAYNEQFF.

The V gene is TRBV7-2, the J gene TRBJ2-2; a weak D match, TRBD2 (6 bases). The CDR3 is made up of 14 amino acids. Germline V gene lookup returns CDR1 SGHTA and CDR2 FQGNSA. The germline V and J ends were trimmed by 8 bases and 1 base, with 11 bases remaining between them. CDR3 bases: TGTGCCAGCGAGGGGCGGGGGAACACCGGGGAGCTGTTTTTT. Translated, it gives CASEGRGNTGELFF.

The chain recombines TRBV12-3 or TRBV12-4 with TRBJ2-1, with 8 bases identical to TRBD2. The CDR3 has 16 amino acids. Trimming at V came to 0 bases and at J to 8 bases, leaving 9 bases not matched to a gene. CDR3 nucleotide sequence: TGTGCCAGCAGTTTAGCGCTCGGCGGGAGGTTCGATGAGCAGTTCTTC. Amino acid sequence: CASSLALGGRFDEQFF.

This clonotype was seen a few times. J is TRBJ1-2 and V is TRBV12-3 or TRBV12-4; D is undetermined. This CDR3 is 13 amino acids long. V was clipped by 3 bases and J by 6 bases, with 11 bases between them. The CDR3 DNA reads TGTGCCAGCAGTTTTGACGGCCGAGATGGCTACACCTTC. Amino acids: CASSFDGRDGYTF.

The chain has TRBV7-8 and TRBJ2-1, with D maybe TRBD2 (6 bases). Germline CDR1 reads SGHVS; CDR2 reads FQNEAQ. V lost 5 bases to trimming and J lost 5 bases, with 13 bases between them. The CDR3 has 14 residues. The CDR3 spells CASSPRGSHNEQFF. CDR3 DNA sequence: TGTGCCAGCAGCCCCCGGGGGAGCCACAATGAGCAGTTCTTC.

The rearrangement joins TRBV4-1 to TRBJ2-5, with D possibly TRBD1 on 6 matching bases. Trimming took 3 bases from V and 9 from J, leaving 17 bases between them. This CDR3 comprises 14 residues. Per germline, CDR1 MGHRA and CDR2 YSYEKL. The CDR3 DNA is TGCGCCAGCAGCCAGCAGGGGTCACGAGGTCCCCAGTACTTC. It specifies CASSQQGSRGPQYF.

V gene TRBV7-9 combines with J gene TRBJ2-7; 9 bases fit TRBD1. The CDR3 runs 14 residues. CDR1 is SEHNR, CDR2 FQNEAQ, per germline (reference sequence). Unmatched junction bases numbered 4, after V lost 5 bases and J lost 2 bases. CDR3 sequence reads: CASSPGQGTYEQYF. DNA for the CDR3: TGTGCCAGCAGCCCCGGACAGGGGACCTACGAGCAGTACTTC.

Comments on this clonotype: An end of the junction differs from the germline gene, which may be a read error. The chain uses TRBV7-9 and TRBJ2-6; TRBD1 agrees at 7 bases. From germline, CDR1 is SEHNR and CDR2 FQNEAQ (reference sequence). The CDR3 has 20 amino acids. Here the CDR3 reads CDSSLPRDSHTPRGANVLTF. The CDR3 coding sequence is TGTGACAGCAGCTTACCAAGGGACAGCCATACCCCGAGGGGGGCCAACGTCCTGACTTTC.

This clonotype was observed a few times. The J gene is TRBJ2-5, the V gene TRBV7-2; 14 bases are shared with TRBD2. Per the germline V gene, CDR1 is SGHTA and CDR2 is FQGNSA. V was pared by 5 bases and J by 5 bases, with 13 bases of the junction left unmatched. The CDR3 runs to 18 residues. As DNA, the CDR3 is TGTGCCAGCAGCCCGCAACGACTAGCGGGAGGGTTCGGTGAGACCCAGTACTTC. Residues: CASSPQRLAGGFGETQYF.

This chain joins TRBV6-1 and TRBJ2-5; no clear D gene. Per the germline V gene, CDR1 is MNHNS and CDR2 is SASEGT. There are 16 residues in the CDR3. Deletions cut 6 bases from V and 5 bases from J, with 22 bases between. The CDR3, as DNA: TGTGCCAGCAGGGAATCAGGTGGCTCTGTCGTGGAGACCCAGTACTTC. Encoded protein: CASRESGGSVVETQYF.

J is TRBJ1-2 and V is TRBV20-1; D may be TRBD1 (5 bases). The germline V and J ends were trimmed by 0 bases and 8 bases, with 16 bases remaining between them. The germline CDR1 and CDR2 sequences are DFQATT and SNEGSKA (reference sequence). The CDR3 contains 14 residues. The CDR3 coding sequence is TGCAGTGCTAGAGATACAGGAGCCTCGGGGGGCTACACCTTC. Its translation: CSARDTGASGGYTF.